This T cell receptor beta chain was observed in a study of T cells after yellow fever vaccination. UMIs were added to TCR cDNA along with a universal primer site when it was made by 5'RACE template switching. TCRdb passed the 5' RACE reads through MiXCR, listing each CDR3 protein once. The table lists roughly 300,000 distinct CDR3 sequences, 6.8% of them singletons, with around 17% in the top ten. The germline gives CDR1 SEHNR, CDR2 FQNEAQ (reference sequence). This CDR3 region has 12 residues. Trimming cost V 5 bases and J 14 bases, with 18 bases left between them. This clonotype has only a few counts.

The chain has TRBV7-9 and TRBJ1-2; maybe TRBD1 (5 bases). This specimen was PBMCs, taken roughly 47 days after the first yellow fever vaccination. The clonotype originates from a man aged 18 to 35 who received the YFV17D yellow fever vaccine. The CDR3 coding sequence is TGTGCCAGCAGCCCTTTAGCAGGGATTTGGACCTTC. Protein product: CASSPLAGIWTF.